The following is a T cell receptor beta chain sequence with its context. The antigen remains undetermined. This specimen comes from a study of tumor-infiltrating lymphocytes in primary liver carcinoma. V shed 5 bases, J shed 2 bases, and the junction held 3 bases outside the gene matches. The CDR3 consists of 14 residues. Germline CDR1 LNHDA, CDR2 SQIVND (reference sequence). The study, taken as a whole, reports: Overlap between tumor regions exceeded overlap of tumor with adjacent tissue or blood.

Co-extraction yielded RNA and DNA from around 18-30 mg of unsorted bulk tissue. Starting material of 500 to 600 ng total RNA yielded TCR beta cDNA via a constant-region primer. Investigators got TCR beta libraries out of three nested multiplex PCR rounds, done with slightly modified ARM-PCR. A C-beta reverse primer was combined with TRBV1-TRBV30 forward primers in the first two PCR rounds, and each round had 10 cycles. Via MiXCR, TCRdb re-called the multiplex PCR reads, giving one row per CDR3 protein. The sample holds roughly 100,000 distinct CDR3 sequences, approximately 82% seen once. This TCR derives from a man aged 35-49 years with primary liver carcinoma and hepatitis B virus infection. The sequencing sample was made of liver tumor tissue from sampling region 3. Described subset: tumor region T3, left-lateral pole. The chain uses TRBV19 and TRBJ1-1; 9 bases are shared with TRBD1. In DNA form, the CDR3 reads TGTGCCAGTAGTGCGACAGGGGGAAACACTGAAGCTTTCTTT. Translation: CASSATGGNTEAFF.